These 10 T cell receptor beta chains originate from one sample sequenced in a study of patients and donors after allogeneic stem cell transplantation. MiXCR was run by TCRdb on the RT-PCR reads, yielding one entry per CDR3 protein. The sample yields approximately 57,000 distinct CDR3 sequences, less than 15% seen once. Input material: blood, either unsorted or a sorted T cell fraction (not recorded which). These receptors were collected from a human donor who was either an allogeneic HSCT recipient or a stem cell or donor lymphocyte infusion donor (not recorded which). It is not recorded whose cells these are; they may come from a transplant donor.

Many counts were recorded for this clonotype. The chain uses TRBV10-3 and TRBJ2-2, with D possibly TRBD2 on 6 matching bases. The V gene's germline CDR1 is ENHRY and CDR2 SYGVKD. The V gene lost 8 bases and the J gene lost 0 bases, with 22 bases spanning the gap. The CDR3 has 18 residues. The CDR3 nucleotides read TGTGCCATCCCCTTGGGGCGGGACCCTTTCGCGAACACCGGGGAGCTGTTTTTT. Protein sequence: CAIPLGRDPFANTGELFF.

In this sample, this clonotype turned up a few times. This CDR3 reads CASSKKDRATEAFF. As DNA, the CDR3 is TGTGCCAGTAGTAAAAAAGACAGGGCCACTGAAGCTTTCTTT. The chain links TRBV19 to TRBJ1-1; 7 bases align to TRBD1. This CDR3 region has 14 residues. The trim removed 4 bases at V and 4 bases at J, leaving 6 bases unmatched. Germline V CDR1 and CDR2: LNHDA, SQIVND (reference sequence).

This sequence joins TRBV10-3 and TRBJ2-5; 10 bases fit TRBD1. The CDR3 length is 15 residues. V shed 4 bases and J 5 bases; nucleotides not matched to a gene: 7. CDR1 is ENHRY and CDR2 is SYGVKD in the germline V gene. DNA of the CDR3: TGTGCCATCAGTGTTGACAGGGGGCAGATTGAGACCCAGTACTTC. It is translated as CAISVDRGQIETQYF.

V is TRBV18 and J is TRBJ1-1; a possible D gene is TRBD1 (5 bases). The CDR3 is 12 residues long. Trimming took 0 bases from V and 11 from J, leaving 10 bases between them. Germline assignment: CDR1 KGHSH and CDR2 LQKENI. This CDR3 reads CASSPPGTRAFF. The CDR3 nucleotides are TGTGCCAGCTCACCACCAGGGACTCGGGCTTTCTTT. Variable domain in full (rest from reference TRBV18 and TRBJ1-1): NAGVMQNPRHLVRRRGQEARLRCSPMKGHSHVYWYRQLPEEGLKFMVYLQKENIIDESGMPKERFSAEFPKEGPSILRIQQVVRGDSAAYFCASSPPGTRAFFGQGTRLTVV.

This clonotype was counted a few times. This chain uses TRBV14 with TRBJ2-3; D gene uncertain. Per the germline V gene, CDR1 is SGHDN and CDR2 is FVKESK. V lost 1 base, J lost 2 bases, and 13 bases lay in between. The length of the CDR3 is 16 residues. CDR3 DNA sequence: TGTGCCAGCAGCCAAGTTCTTGGGCAGTCCACAGATACGCAGTATTTT. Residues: CASSQVLGQSTDTQYF.

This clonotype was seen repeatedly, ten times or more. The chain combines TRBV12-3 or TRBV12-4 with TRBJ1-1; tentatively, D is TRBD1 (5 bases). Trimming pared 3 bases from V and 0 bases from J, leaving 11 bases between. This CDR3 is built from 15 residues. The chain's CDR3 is CASSFRDSLNTEAFF. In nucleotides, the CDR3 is TGTGCCAGCAGTTTTCGAGACAGCTTGAACACTGAAGCTTTCTTT.

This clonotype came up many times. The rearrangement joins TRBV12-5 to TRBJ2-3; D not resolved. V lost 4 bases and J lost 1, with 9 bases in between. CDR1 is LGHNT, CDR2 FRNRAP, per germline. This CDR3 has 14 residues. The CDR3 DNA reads TGTGCTAGTGGTTACGGAGTAGGCACAGATACGCAGTATTTT. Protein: CASGYGVGTDTQYF.

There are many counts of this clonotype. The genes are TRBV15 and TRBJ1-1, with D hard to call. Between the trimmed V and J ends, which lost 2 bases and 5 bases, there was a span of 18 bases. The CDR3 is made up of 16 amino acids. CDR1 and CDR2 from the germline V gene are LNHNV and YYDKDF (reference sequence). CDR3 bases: TGTGCCACCAGCAGACCCGAAAAGATCGGTTGGACTGAAGCTTTCTTT. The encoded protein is CATSRPEKIGWTEAFF.

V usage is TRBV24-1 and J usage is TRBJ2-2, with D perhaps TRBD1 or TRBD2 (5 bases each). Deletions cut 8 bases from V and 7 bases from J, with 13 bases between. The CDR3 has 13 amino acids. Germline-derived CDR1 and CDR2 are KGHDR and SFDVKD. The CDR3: CATNGGDHGELFF. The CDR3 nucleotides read TGTGCCACCAATGGGGGAGATCACGGGGAGCTGTTTTTT.

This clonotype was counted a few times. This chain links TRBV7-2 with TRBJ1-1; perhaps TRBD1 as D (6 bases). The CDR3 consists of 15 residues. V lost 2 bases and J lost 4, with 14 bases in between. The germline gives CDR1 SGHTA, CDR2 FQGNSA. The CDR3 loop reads CASSLWSGEGTEAFF. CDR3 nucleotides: TGTGCCAGCAGCTTATGGTCAGGGGAAGGCACTGAAGCTTTCTTT. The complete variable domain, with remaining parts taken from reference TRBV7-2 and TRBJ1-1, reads GAGVSQSPSNKVTEKGKDVELRCDPISGHTALYWYRQSLGQGLEFLIYFQGNSAPDKSGLPSDRFSAERTGGSVSTLTIQRTQQEDSAVYLCASSLWSGEGTEAFFGQGTRLTVV.